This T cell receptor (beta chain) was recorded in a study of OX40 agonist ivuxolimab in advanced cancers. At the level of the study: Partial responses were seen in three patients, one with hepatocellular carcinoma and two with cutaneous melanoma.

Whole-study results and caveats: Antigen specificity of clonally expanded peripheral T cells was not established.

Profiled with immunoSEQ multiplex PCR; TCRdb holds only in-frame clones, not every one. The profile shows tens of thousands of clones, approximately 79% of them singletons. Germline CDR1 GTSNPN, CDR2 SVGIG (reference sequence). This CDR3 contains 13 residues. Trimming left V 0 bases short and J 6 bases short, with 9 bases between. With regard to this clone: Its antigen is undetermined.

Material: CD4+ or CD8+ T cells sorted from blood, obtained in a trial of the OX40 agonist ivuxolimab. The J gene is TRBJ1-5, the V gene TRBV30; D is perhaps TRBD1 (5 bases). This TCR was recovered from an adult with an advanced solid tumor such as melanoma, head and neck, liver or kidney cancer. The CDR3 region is CAWSVGGSQPQHF. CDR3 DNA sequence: TGTGCCTGGAGTGTCGGGGGGTCTCAGCCCCAGCATTTT. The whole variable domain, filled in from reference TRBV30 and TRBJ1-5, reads SQTIHQWPATLVQPVGSPLSLECTVEGTSNPNLYWYRQAAGRGLQLLFYSVGIGQISSEVPQNLSASRPQDRQFILSSKKLLLSDSGFYLCAWSVGGSQPQHFGDGTRLSIL.